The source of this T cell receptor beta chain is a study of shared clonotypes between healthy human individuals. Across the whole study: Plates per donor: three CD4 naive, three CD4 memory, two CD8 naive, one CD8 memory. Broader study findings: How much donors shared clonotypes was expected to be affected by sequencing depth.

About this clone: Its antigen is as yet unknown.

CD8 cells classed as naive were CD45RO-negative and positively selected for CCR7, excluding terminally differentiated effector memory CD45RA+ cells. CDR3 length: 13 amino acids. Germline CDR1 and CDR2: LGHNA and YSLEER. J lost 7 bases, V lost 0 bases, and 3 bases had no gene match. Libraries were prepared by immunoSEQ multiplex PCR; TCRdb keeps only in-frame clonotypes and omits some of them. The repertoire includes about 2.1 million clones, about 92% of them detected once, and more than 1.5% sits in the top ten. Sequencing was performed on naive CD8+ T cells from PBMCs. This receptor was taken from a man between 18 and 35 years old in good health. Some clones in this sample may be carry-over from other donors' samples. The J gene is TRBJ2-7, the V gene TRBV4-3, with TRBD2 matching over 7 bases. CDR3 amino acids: CASSQDPAGEQYF. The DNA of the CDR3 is TGCGCCAGCAGCCAAGATCCAGCGGGAGAGCAGTACTTC.